This TCR beta chain comes out of a study of T cell changes during pregnancy in multiple sclerosis. This table comes from immunoSEQ multiplex PCR, and its TCRdb copy is limited to in-frame clones, with some not included. In the table there are about 67,000 clones, over 75% of which are singletons. Trimming took 0 bases from V and 5 from J, leaving 14 bases between them. This CDR3 spans 15 amino acids. Germline V gives CDR1 SGDLS, CDR2 YYNGEE. V and J are TRBV9 and TRBJ2-5, with D possibly TRBD2 on 5 matching bases. This receptor was taken from a female donor with multiple sclerosis, enrolled in a pregnancy study. The source was peripheral blood, collected in the third trimester of pregnancy. The CDR3 loop is CASSVVASRGETQYF. The CDR3 DNA sequence: TGTGCCAGCAGCGTAGTGGCCTCTAGAGGGGAGACCCAGTACTTC.